Sequencing of this T cell receptor (beta chain) was carried out in a study of shared clonotypes between healthy human individuals. In the case of this clone: Other DNA sequences in this specimen translate into the identical CDR3.

Some clones are missing from TCRdb's copy, which holds only in-frame ones; the method was immunoSEQ multiplex PCR. This table holds approximately 500,000 clones, roughly 80% found once. This CDR3 is built from 13 residues. Germline CDR1 reads SGHTA; CDR2 reads FQGNSA. The V end was cut by 1 base, the J end by 1 base, with 4 bases between. Sample: PBMCs. The TCR comes from a woman in her 40s in good health. Some clones in this sample may be carry-over from other donors' samples. V usage is TRBV7-2 and J usage is TRBJ1-1, with unresolved D. The CDR3 region has the DNA TGTGCCAGCAGCTTAGGGCGGAACACTGAAGCTTTCTTT. Protein product: CASSLGRNTEAFF. Drawing the rest from reference TRBV7-2 and TRBJ1-1, the complete variable domain is GAGVSQSPSNKVTEKGKDVELRCDPISGHTALYWYRQSLGQGLEFLIYFQGNSAPDKSGLPSDRFSAERTGGSVSTLTIQRTQQEDSAVYLCASSLGRNTEAFFGQGTRLTVV.